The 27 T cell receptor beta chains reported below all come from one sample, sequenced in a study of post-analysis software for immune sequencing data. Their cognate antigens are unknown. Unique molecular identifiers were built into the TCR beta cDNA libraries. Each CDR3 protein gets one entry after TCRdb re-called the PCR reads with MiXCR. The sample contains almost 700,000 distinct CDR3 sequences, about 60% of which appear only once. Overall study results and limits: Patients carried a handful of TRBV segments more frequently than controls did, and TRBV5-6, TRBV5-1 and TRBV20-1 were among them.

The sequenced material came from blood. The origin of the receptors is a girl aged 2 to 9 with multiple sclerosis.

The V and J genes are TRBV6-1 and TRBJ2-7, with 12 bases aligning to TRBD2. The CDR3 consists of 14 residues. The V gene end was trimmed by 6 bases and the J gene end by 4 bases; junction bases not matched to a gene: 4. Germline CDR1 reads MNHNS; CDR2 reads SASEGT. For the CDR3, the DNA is TGTGCCAGCAGCACCGGGACTAGCGGGTACGAGCAGTACTTC. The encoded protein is CASSTGTSGYEQYF.

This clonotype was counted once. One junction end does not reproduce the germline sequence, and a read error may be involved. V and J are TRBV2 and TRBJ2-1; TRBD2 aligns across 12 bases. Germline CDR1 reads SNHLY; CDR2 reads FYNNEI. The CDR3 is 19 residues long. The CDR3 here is CVSSEALQTRLAGVIEQFF. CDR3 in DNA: TGTGTCAGCAGTGAAGCGCTTCAAACGAGACTAGCGGGGGTAATTGAGCAGTTCTTC.

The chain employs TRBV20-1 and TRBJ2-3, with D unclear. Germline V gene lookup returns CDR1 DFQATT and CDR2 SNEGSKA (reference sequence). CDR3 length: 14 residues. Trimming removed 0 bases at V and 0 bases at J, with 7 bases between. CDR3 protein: CSAREERSTDTQYF. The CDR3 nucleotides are TGCAGTGCTAGAGAGGAGCGAAGCACAGATACGCAGTATTTT.

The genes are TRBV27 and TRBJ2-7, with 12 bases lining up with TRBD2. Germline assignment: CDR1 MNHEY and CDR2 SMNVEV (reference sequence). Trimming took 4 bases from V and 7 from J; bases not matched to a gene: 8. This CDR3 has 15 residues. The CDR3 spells CASSSYPGLAGEQYF. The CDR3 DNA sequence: TGTGCCAGCAGTTCTTACCCCGGACTAGCGGGAGAGCAGTACTTC.

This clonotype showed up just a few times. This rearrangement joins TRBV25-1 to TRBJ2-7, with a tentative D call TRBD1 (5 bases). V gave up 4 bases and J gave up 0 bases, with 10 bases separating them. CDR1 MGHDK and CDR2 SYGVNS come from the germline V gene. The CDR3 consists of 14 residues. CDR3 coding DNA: TGTGCCAGCAGTGGTAGCAGGGACTCCTACGAGCAGTACTTC. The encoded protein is CASSGSRDSYEQYF.

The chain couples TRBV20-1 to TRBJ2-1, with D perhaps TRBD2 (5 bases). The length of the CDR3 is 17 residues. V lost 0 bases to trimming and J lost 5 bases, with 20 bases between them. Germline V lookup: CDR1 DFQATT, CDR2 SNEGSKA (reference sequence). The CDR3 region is CSARDPSTWTADNEQFF. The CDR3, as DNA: TGCAGTGCTAGAGATCCCTCCACCTGGACTGCTGACAATGAGCAGTTCTTC.

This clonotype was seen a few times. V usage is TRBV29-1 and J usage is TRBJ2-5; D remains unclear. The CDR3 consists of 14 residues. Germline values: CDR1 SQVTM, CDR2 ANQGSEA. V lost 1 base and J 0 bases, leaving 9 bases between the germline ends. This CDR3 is CSVEGPTYQETQYF. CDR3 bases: TGCAGCGTTGAAGGACCCACGTACCAAGAGACCCAGTACTTC.

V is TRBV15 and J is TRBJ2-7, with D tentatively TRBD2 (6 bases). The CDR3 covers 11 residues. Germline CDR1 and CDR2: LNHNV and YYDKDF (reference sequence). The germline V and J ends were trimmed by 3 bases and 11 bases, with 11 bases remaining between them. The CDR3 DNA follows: TGTGCCACCAGCAGGTGGGGGGAGGAGTACTTC. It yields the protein CATSRWGEEYF.

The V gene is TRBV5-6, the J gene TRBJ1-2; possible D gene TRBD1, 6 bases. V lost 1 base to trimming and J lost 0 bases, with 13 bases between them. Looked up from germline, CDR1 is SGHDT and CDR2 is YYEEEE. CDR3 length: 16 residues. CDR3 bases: TGTGCCAGCAGCTTGCCTGGACAGACCTCTAACTATGGCTACACCTTC. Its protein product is CASSLPGQTSNYGYTF.

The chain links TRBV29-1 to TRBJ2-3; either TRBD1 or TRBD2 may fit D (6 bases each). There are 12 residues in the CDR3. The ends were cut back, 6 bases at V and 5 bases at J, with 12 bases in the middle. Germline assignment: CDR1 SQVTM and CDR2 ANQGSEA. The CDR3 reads CSVSQGGDTQYF. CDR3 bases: TGCAGCGTCTCACAGGGAGGAGATACGCAGTATTTT.

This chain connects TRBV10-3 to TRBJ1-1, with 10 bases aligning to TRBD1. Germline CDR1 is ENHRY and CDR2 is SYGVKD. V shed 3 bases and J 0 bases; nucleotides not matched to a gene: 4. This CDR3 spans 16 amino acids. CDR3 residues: CAISDTGTGVNTEAFF. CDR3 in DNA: TGTGCCATCAGTGACACCGGGACAGGGGTGAACACTGAAGCTTTCTTT.

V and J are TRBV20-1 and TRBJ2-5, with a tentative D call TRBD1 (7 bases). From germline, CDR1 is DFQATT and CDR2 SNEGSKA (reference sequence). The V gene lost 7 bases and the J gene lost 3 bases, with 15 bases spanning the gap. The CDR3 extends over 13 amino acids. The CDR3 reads CSGEAGGKETQYF. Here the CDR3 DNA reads TGCAGTGGGGAGGCAGGGGGGAAAGAGACCCAGTACTTC.

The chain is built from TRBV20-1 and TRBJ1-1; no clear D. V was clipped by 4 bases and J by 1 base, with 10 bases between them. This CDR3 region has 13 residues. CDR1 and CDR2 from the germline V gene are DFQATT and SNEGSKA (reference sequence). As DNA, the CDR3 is TGCAGTGCTAAAAAGGACGGGAACACTGAAGCTTTCTTT. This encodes CSAKKDGNTEAFF.

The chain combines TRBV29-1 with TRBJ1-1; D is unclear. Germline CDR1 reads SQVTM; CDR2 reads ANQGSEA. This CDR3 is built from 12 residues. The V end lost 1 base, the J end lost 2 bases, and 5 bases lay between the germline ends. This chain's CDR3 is CSVEAVNTEAFF. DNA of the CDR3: TGCAGCGTTGAAGCGGTCAACACTGAAGCTTTCTTT.

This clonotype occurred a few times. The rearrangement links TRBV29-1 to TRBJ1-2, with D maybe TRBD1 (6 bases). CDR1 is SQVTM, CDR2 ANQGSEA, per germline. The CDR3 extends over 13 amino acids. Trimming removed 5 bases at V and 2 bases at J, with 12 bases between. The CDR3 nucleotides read TGCAGCGTTCGCATGCAGGGGAACTATGGCTACACCTTC. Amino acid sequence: CSVRMQGNYGYTF.

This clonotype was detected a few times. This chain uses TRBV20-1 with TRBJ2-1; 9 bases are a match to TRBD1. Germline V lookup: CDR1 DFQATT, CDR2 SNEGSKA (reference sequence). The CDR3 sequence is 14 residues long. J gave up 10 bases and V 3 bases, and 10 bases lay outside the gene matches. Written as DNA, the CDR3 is TGCAGTGCTAGTTTCGGGACAGGGCATTTGGAGCAGTTCTTC. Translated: CSASFGTGHLEQFF.

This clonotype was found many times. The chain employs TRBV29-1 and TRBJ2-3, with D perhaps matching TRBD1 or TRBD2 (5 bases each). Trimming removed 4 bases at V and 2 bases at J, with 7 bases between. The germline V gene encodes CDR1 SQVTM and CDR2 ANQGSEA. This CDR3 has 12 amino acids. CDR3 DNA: TGCAGCGTTGGGGGACCCACAGATACGCAGTATTTT. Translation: CSVGGPTDTQYF.

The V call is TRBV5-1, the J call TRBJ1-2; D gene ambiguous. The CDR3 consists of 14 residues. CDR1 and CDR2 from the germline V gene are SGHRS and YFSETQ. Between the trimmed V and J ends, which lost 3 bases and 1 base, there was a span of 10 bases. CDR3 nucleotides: TGCGCCAGCAGCTCAGCGGCTATTAACTATGGCTACACCTTC. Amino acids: CASSSAAINYGYTF.

DNA for the CDR3: TGCGCCAGCAGCCAAGGAGGGGATCCCTATAATTCACCCCTCCACTTT. It translates to CASSQGGDPYNSPLHF. This chain uses TRBV4-3 with TRBJ1-6, with D perhaps TRBD1 (5 bases). The germline V gene has CDR1 LGHNA and CDR2 YSLEER. The V gene lost 1 base and the J gene lost 2 bases, with 9 bases spanning the gap. This CDR3 contains 16 residues.

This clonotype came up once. The CDR3 DNA sequence: TGCGCCAGCAGCCCCAGAGCGGGGATCTACAATGAGCAGTTCTTC. Amino acid sequence: CASSPRAGIYNEQFF. This chain joins TRBV5-1 and TRBJ2-1, with 7 bases matching TRBD2. CDR1 SGHRS and CDR2 YFSETQ come from the germline V gene. The V and J ends lost 4 bases and 3 bases, in that order; junction bases with no gene match: 7. This CDR3 has 15 amino acids.

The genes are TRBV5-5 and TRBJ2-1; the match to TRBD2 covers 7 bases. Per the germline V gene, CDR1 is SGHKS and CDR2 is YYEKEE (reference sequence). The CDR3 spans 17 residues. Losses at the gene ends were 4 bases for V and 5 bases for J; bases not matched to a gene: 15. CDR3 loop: CASSPKGGGGSNNEQFF. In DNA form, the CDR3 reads TGTGCCAGCAGCCCTAAGGGAGGCGGGGGAAGCAACAATGAGCAGTTCTTC.

The DNA for the CDR3 is TGCAGCGTTGGGAGCGCGAGCGGGGGGGCCGTGTATACGCAGTATTTT. This codes for CSVGSASGGAVYTQYF. The V call is TRBV29-1, the J call TRBJ2-3; 10 nucleotides align to TRBD2. Germline values: CDR1 SQVTM, CDR2 ANQGSEA. Trimming cost V 4 bases and J 7 bases; bases outside gene matches: 14. The CDR3 is made up of 16 amino acids.

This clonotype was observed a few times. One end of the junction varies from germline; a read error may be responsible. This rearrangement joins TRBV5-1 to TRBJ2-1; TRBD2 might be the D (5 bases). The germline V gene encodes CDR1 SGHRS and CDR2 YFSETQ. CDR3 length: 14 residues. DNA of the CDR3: TGCGCCAGCAGCTTTGCGGGTGACCTCAATGAGCGGTTCTTC. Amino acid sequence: CASSFAGDLNERFF.

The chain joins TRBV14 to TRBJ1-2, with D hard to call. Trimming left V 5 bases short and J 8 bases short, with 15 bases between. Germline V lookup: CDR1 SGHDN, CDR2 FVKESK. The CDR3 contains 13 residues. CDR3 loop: CASSYGRAWGYTF. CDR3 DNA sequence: TGTGCCAGCAGCTACGGACGGGCCTGGGGCTACACCTTC.

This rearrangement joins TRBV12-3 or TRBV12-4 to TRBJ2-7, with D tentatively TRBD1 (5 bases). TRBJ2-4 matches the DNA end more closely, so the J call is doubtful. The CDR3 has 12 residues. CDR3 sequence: CASTQGFSIQYF. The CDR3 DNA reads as TGTGCCAGCACCCAGGGTTTCAGCATTCAGTACTTC.

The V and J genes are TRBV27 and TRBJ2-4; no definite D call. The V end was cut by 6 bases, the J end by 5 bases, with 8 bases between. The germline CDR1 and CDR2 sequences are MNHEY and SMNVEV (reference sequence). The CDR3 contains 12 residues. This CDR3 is CASRGLENIQYF. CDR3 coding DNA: TGTGCCAGCAGGGGGTTGGAAAACATTCAGTACTTC.

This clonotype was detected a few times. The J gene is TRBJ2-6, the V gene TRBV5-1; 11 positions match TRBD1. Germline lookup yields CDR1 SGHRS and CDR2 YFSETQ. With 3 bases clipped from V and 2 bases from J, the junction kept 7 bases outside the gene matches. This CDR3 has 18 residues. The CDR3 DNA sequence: TGCGCCAGCAGCTCCAGGTCGGGACAGGGGGCTGGGGCCAACGTCCTGACTTTC. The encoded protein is CASSSRSGQGAGANVLTF. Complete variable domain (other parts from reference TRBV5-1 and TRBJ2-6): KAGVTQTPRYLIKTRGQQVTLSCSPISGHRSVSWYQQTPGQGLQFLFEYFSETQRNKGNFPGRFSGRQFSNSRSEMNVSTLELGDSALYLCASSSRSGQGAGANVLTFGAGSRLTVL.